The rows below give T cell receptor beta chains drawn from one sample of a study of shared clonotypes between healthy human individuals. The method was immunoSEQ multiplex PCR; TCRdb's version includes in-frame clones alone and lacks a portion of them. The table includes 800,000 to 1,200,000 clones, more than 75% detected once. The sample taken for sequencing was memory CD4+ T cells from PBMCs. The receptors here all came from a man between 18 and 29 years old in good health. Some clones in this sample may be carry-over from other donors' samples. Both conserved end residues are part of each CDR3.

TRBV28	13	TRBJ2-5	CASRAGIHETQYF
TRBV2	13	TRBJ1-1	CATQPGVNTEAFF
TRBV5-1	14	TRBJ2-7	CASSRGPGAYEQYF
TRBV29-1	14	TRBJ2-2	CSVQQGSATGELFF
TRBV7-3	15	TRBJ2-2	CASSLGQGNTGELFF
TRBV7-9	16	TRBJ1-2	CASSLILGDFNYGYTF
TRBV18	19	TRBJ2-3	CASSPFTGTSGGSTDTQYF
TRBV6-5	13	TRBJ2-5	CASSRRNQETQYF
TRBV19	15	TRBJ2-2	CASSGTASRTGELFF
TRBV6-6	15	TRBJ1-2	CASSYRDRGAYGYTF
TRBV10-1	19	TRBJ1-5	CASPFEPGQLFRSNQPQHF
TRBV7-7	15	TRBJ1-2	CASSPRTPSDYGYTF
TRBV28	12	TRBJ1-3	CASSPRGNTIYF
TRBV30	11	TRBJ2-1	CAWSQSNEQFF
TRBV30	13	TRBJ1-2	CAWSTGLKYGYTF
TRBV4-1	13	TRBJ2-1	CASSHPPPSEQFF
TRBV9	15	TRBJ2-7	CASSVALAGIYEQYF
TRBV6-5	14	TRBJ2-5	CASSLTRARETQYF
TRBV7-9	13	TRBJ1-2	CASSPGQVYGYTF
TRBV6-4	15	TRBJ2-7	CASSRTSAVSYEQYF
TRBV4-3	16	TRBJ2-1	CASSLQSGRAYNEQFF
TRBV5-1	17	TRBJ1-5	CASNRAAGGAANQPQHF
TRBV9	15	TRBJ1-1	CASAKRQGTNTEAFF
TRBV15	13	TRBJ2-5	CATSRDARGTQYF
TRBV28	14	TRBJ1-1	CASTAEGGWTEAFF
TRBV18	15	TRBJ2-1	CASSPQGSSYNEQFF
TRBV25-1	14	TRBJ1-5	CASSMRTLNQPQHF
TRBV5-6	15	TRBJ1-2	CASSYGQIANYGYTF
TRBV9	16	TRBJ2-5	CASSVASGTTKETQYF
TRBV28	18	TRBJ2-3	CASSLRGGASGSENTQYF
TRBV9	15	TRBJ1-1	CASSVRANQNTEAFF
TRBV6-1	13	TRBJ1-6	CAIGQVSNSPLHF
TRBV5-1	17	TRBJ1-3	CASSLGVQGNSGNTIYF
TRBV2	13	TRBJ1-2	CASKPDSNYGYTF
TRBV5-1	15	TRBJ1-1	CASTPVGSPNTEAFF
TRBV28	14	TRBJ2-7	CASSFYRARYEQYF
TRBV15	16	TRBJ2-3	CATSRDKGLATDTQYF
TRBV10-3	16	TRBJ1-2	CAISEAPTKGFFGYTF
TRBV28	14	TRBJ1-1	CASSYGAGQLEAFF
TRBV6-6	13	TRBJ1-1	CASKPGHSTEAFF
TRBV4-2	13	TRBJ2-7	CASSQDKGLWQYF
TRBV2	14	TRBJ2-7	CASSRLGTWDEQYF
TRBV4-1	12	TRBJ2-5	CASSQIGGTQYF
TRBV6-1	14	TRBJ2-3	CASREGEERDTQYF
TRBV28	15	TRBJ2-1	CASSLFALALNEQFF
TRBV27	16	TRBJ1-1	CASSFFREGLNTEAFF
TRBV5-1	18	TRBJ2-1	CASSPRTSGRSSYNEQFF
TRBV5-1	15	TRBJ2-2	CASSSSGGTAGELFF
TRBV5-4	14	TRBJ1-2	CASSSTGSGYGYTF
TRBV7-3	15	TRBJ2-1	CASSSTPDRKDEQFF
TRBV19	15	TRBJ2-3	CASNRDRDSTDTQYF
TRBV6-1	13	TRBJ2-1	CASSDNRDNEQFF
TRBV5-1	16	TRBJ2-3	CASSLPASEITDTQYF
TRBV11-3	12	TRBJ2-7	CASSPAGDEQYF
TRBV10-3	15	TRBJ2-5	CATQRQGVPQETQYF
TRBV5-1	15	TRBJ2-3	CASSPGHEVSDTQYF
TRBV18	17	TRBJ1-3	CASSPRVEGLSGNTIYF
TRBV5-1	16	TRBJ2-1	CASSEGTSGIGNEQFF
TRBV4-1	17	TRBJ1-5	CASSQEGTPYSNQPQHF
TRBV6-1	13	TRBJ1-6	CASITSYNSRVHF